This T cell receptor beta chain is from a study of neurological immune-mediated disorders. TCRdb recomputed calls from the 5' RACE reads with MiXCR, one row per CDR3 protein. The table includes tens of thousands of distinct CDR3 sequences, approximately 17% detected once. At least ten counts were recorded for this clonotype. The specimen sequenced was PBMCs. This sequence was found in a woman in her thirties or forties in good health.

Here the CDR3 reads CSVDEGKEQYF. The DNA for the CDR3 is TGCAGCGTTGACGAAGGGAAGGAGCAGTACTTC. This chain joins TRBV29-1 and TRBJ2-7; D not resolved. This CDR3 has 11 amino acids. Germline V lookup: CDR1 SQVTM, CDR2 ANQGSEA. Trimming stripped 3 bases from V and 7 bases from J, with 10 bases between.